A single sample is the source of the 25 T cell receptor beta chains below, sequenced in a study of T cells in Graves' hyperthyroidism and ophthalmopathy. TCR beta CDR3 regions were amplified from RNA transcripts. An initial round of RT-PCR targeting the TCR CDR3 relied on the HTBI primer set. TCRdb re-derived calls from the multiplex PCR reads in MiXCR, one entry per CDR3 protein. The table lists 500,000 to 650,000 distinct CDR3 sequences, about 46% of them singletons. The sample comprised peripheral blood or thyroid tissue (not recorded which). The receptors shown here come from an adult woman with Graves' disease, either hyperthyroidism or ophthalmopathy (not recorded which).

The chain recombines TRBV15 with TRBJ2-5; D ambiguous. The CDR3 spans 16 residues. The germline V gene has CDR1 LNHNV and CDR2 YYDKDF (reference sequence). Trimming removed 0 bases from V and 4 bases from J, with 15 bases in between. The CDR3 loop reads CATSRDRHHLRETQYF. CDR3 bases: TGTGCCACCAGCAGAGATCGGCACCACCTGAGAGAGACCCAGTACTTC.

Remarks on this clonotype: The junction shows a germline mismatch at one end, possibly a read error. The V gene is TRBV10-3, the J gene TRBJ2-2, with D hard to call. This CDR3 spans 12 amino acids. The V gene's germline CDR1 is ENHRY and CDR2 SYGVKD. In DNA, the CDR3 is TGTGCCAGCAGTTACGCCGACGGGGAGCTGTTTTTT. Translated, it gives CASSYADGELFF.

This clonotype was observed many times. The chain is built from TRBV20-1 and TRBJ1-3, with D unresolved. This CDR3 has 13 amino acids. Deletions cut 6 bases from V and 3 bases from J, with 12 bases between. Germline V gene sequence: CDR1 DFQATT, CDR2 SNEGSKA (reference sequence). CDR3 sequence (DNA): TGCAGTGCCGCAGCTGGTTTTGGAAACACCATATATTTT. It encodes CSAAAGFGNTIYF.

This clonotype was found a few times. This chain connects TRBV29-1 to TRBJ2-5; D tentatively fits TRBD1 or TRBD2 (5 bases each). The ends were cut back, 2 bases at V and 2 bases at J, with 9 bases in the middle. This CDR3 contains 13 residues. CDR1 is SQVTM and CDR2 is ANQGSEA in the germline V gene. CDR3 protein: CSVEWGRQETQYF. In nucleotides, the CDR3 is TGCAGCGTTGAATGGGGGAGACAAGAGACCCAGTACTTC. The full variable domain, its missing parts supplied by reference TRBV29-1 and TRBJ2-5, is SAVISQKPSRDICQRGTSLTIQCQVDSQVTMMFWYRQQPGQSLTLIATANQGSEATYESGFVIDKFPISRPNLTFSTLTVSNMSPEDSSIYLCSVEWGRQETQYFGPGTRLLVL.

The chain has TRBV6-2 or TRBV6-3 and TRBJ2-5, with TRBD1 matching over 8 bases. V lost 6 bases, J lost 9 bases, and 12 bases stayed unmatched. Germline V CDR1 and CDR2: MNHEY, SVGEGT. The CDR3 is 14 amino acids. The CDR3, as DNA: TGTGCCAGCAGCGAAGGACAGGGACATCAGCCCCAGTACTTC. Its translation: CASSEGQGHQPQYF.

A remark on this clonotype: A junction end diverges from the germline sequence, so it may reflect a read error. V and J are TRBV10-3 and TRBJ2-5; D is perhaps TRBD1 or TRBD2 (5 bases each). Germline CDR1 and CDR2: ENHRY and SYGVKD. The CDR3 has 15 amino acids. The CDR3 DNA reads as TGTGCCACCAGTGATTCGGCTCGGGGCGGGGAGACCCAGTACTTC. Translating it yields CATSDSARGGETQYF.

This sequence joins TRBV29-1 and TRBJ2-6; TRBD1 aligns across 11 bases. The germline CDR1 and CDR2 sequences are SQVTM and ANQGSEA. Trimming at V came to 6 bases and at J to 0 bases, leaving 7 bases not matched to a gene. The CDR3 length is 17 residues. CDR3 DNA sequence: TGCAGCGTACAACCCGGGACAGGGGGCTCTGGGGCCAACGTCCTGACTTTC. It is translated as CSVQPGTGGSGANVLTF.

In its sample, this clonotype was seen many times. In DNA, the CDR3 is TGTGCCAGCAGCTTAGGAGCGGGGTCCTACGAGCAGTACTTC. It is translated as CASSLGAGSYEQYF. This chain uses TRBV7-2 with TRBJ2-7; 7 bases agree with TRBD2. The CDR3 covers 14 residues. Trimming took 1 base from V and 1 from J; bases not matched to a gene: 1. Germline V gene sequence: CDR1 SGHTA, CDR2 FQGNSA.

The chain couples TRBV7-9 to TRBJ2-7; 10 bases agree with TRBD1. The CDR3 extends over 13 amino acids. From germline, CDR1 is SEHNR and CDR2 FQNEAQ (reference sequence). The junction had 4 bases not matched to a gene; V was cut back by 8 bases and J by 3 bases. This CDR3 is CASGTGADYEQYF. The CDR3, as DNA: TGTGCCAGCGGGACAGGGGCTGACTACGAGCAGTACTTC.

Worth noting for this clonotype: At one of its ends the junction is not consistent with the germline gene, which may arise from a read error. The rearrangement joins TRBV15 to TRBJ1-4; the D gene is possibly TRBD1 (6 bases). CDR3 length equals 15 residues. Germline V lookup: CDR1 LNHNV, CDR2 YYDKDF (reference sequence). CDR3 nucleotide sequence: TGTGCCACCAGCAGGAGAACAGGGCCGGGAGAAAAACTGGTTTTT. Translation: CATSRRTGPGEKLVF.

The CDR3 DNA follows: TGTGCCAGCAGCTCAAGACAGGGGGCTAATGAAAAACTGTTTTTT. The encoded protein is CASSSRQGANEKLFF. The rearrangement joins TRBV7-9 to TRBJ1-4; 9 bases align to TRBD1. Trimming removed 4 bases from V and 3 bases from J; junction bases left unmatched: 3. CDR3 length: 15 amino acids. Per germline, CDR1 SEHNR and CDR2 FQNEAQ (reference sequence).

V is TRBV7-9 and J is TRBJ2-5, with a tentative D call TRBD2 (5 bases). Germline V lookup: CDR1 SEHNR, CDR2 FQNEAQ (reference sequence). V was trimmed by 7 bases and J by 5 bases, leaving 14 bases between them. This CDR3 is 13 amino acids long. The CDR3 protein is CASTPSGEETQYF. CDR3 nucleotide sequence: TGTGCCAGCACTCCCTCTGGGGAGGAGACCCAGTACTTC.

This clonotype was counted ten times or more. The chain combines TRBV7-9 with TRBJ2-5; D perhaps matches TRBD2 (5 bases). This CDR3 is 14 amino acids long. Germline assignment: CDR1 SEHNR and CDR2 FQNEAQ (reference sequence). Trimming stripped 0 bases from V and 0 bases from J, with 5 bases between. The CDR3 DNA sequence: TGTGCCAGCAGCTTAGCGCGGGACCAAGAGACCCAGTACTTC. Translating it yields CASSLARDQETQYF. The variable domain in full, with the rest retrieved from reference TRBV7-9 and TRBJ2-5, is DTGVSQNPRHKITKRGQNVTFRCDPISEHNRLYWYRQTLGQGPEFLTYFQNEAQLEKSRLLSDRFSAERPKGSFSTLEIQRTEQGDSAMYLCASSLARDQETQYFGPGTRLLVL.

The rearrangement uses TRBV2 and TRBJ1-5, with D possibly matching TRBD1 (5 bases). CDR1 is SNHLY and CDR2 is FYNNEI in the germline V gene. This CDR3 contains 14 residues. The germline V and J ends were trimmed by 4 bases and 1 base, with 8 bases remaining between them. The CDR3 coding sequence is TGTGCCAGCAGTGGGGGGGAGAGCAATCAGCCCCAGCATTTT. Its protein product is CASSGGESNQPQHF.

The chain links TRBV2 to TRBJ1-2; D is ambiguous. Per germline, CDR1 SNHLY and CDR2 FYNNEI. The CDR3 has 12 residues. Trimming cost V 4 bases and J 8 bases, with 11 bases left between them. The CDR3 DNA sequence: TGTGCCAGCAGTGGAAGTTTGAGGGGCTACACCTTC. The encoded protein is CASSGSLRGYTF. Full variable domain (outside the CDR3, taken from reference TRBV2 and TRBJ1-2): EPEVTQTPSHQVTQMGQEVILRCVPISNHLYFYWYRQILGQKVEFLVSFYNNEISEKSEIFDDQFSVERPDGSNFTLKIRSTKLEDSAMYFCASSGSLRGYTFGSGTRLTVV.

The gene calls are TRBV7-9 and TRBJ1-4; D might be TRBD1 (6 bases). The CDR3 is made up of 15 amino acids. Germline CDR1 and CDR2: SEHNR and FQNEAQ (reference sequence). V was trimmed by 4 bases and J by 2 bases, leaving 11 bases between them. This chain's CDR3 is CASSSIGGTNEKLFF. As DNA, the CDR3 is TGTGCCAGCAGCTCTATAGGGGGGACTAATGAAAAACTGTTTTTT.

The chain is built from TRBV7-8 and TRBJ1-5; 10 bases match TRBD1. The CDR3 has 16 residues. CDR1 and CDR2 from the germline V gene are SGHVS and FQNEAQ. J lost 3 bases, V lost 3 bases, and 5 bases had no gene match. The CDR3 DNA reads TGTGCCAGCAGCTTTGGGGACAGGGGCGTCAATCAGCCCCAGCATTTT. It is translated as CASSFGDRGVNQPQHF.

This clonotype was seen more than once but under ten times. V and J are TRBV19 and TRBJ2-7, with D possibly being TRBD2 (6 bases). V was pared by 8 bases and J by 0 bases, with 11 bases between. This CDR3 has 13 residues. Germline V lookup: CDR1 LNHDA, CDR2 SQIVND (reference sequence). The CDR3 DNA is TGTGCCAGTCGGGGGAGAGGCTCCTACGAGCAGTACTTC. The encoded protein is CASRGRGSYEQYF.

This CDR3 is CATRQGFQPQHF. The CDR3 DNA follows: TGTGCCACCAGGCAAGGGTTCCAGCCCCAGCATTTT. The V and J genes are TRBV15 and TRBJ1-5, with D hard to call. CDR3 length: 12 residues. V was pared by 6 bases and J by 7 bases, with 10 bases between. Per germline, CDR1 LNHNV and CDR2 YYDKDF (reference sequence). Together with reference TRBV15 and TRBJ1-5, the CDR3 gives the full variable domain: DAMVIQNPRYQVTQFGKPVTLSCSQTLNHNVMYWYQQKSSQAPKLLFHYYDKDFNNEADTPDNFQSRRPNTSFCFLDIRSPGLGDTAMYLCATRQGFQPQHFGDGTRLSIL.

V and J are TRBV29-1 and TRBJ1-5, with D maybe TRBD1 (5 bases). The CDR3 is 12 residues long. With 4 bases removed from V and 5 bases from J, the gap between germline ends came to 9 bases. CDR1 SQVTM and CDR2 ANQGSEA come from the germline V gene. The CDR3 nucleotides are TGCAGCGTTGGGGGGTTCGATCAGCCCCAGCATTTT. Translation: CSVGGFDQPQHF.

The chain joins TRBV9 to TRBJ2-7, with D possibly TRBD1 on 6 matching bases. V was pared by 0 bases and J by 9 bases, with 22 bases between. Germline CDR1 and CDR2: SGDLS and YYNGEE. CDR3 length: 16 amino acids. CDR3 loop: CASSVGSTAGDLGQYF. In nucleotides, the CDR3 is TGTGCCAGCAGCGTAGGCAGTACGGCAGGGGACCTCGGGCAGTACTTC. The full variable domain, in which reference TRBV9 and TRBJ2-7 provide the parts outside the CDR3, is DSGVTQTPKHLITATGQRVTLRCSPRSGDLSVYWYQQSLDQGLQFLIQYYNGEERAKGNILERFSAQQFPDLHSELNLSSLELGDSALYFCASSVGSTAGDLGQYFGPGTRLTVT.

V usage is TRBV20-1 and J usage is TRBJ1-2, with D unclear. The CDR3 consists of 14 residues. V lost 5 bases, J lost 4 bases, and 17 bases lay in between. From germline, CDR1 is DFQATT and CDR2 SNEGSKA (reference sequence). The CDR3 DNA is TGCAGTGCTTCGGTGGAACGGAGGTTCTATGGCTACACCTTC. This gives the protein CSASVERRFYGYTF.

The chain uses TRBV2 and TRBJ1-6, with D possibly being TRBD1 (5 bases). With 6 bases removed from V and 7 bases from J, the gap between germline ends came to 16 bases. The CDR3 totals 15 residues. Germline V gene lookup returns CDR1 SNHLY and CDR2 FYNNEI. The CDR3 DNA follows: TGTGCCAGCAGCGGCCATTGGCAGGGCAATTCACCCCTCCACTTT. Its translation is CASSGHWQGNSPLHF. Together with reference TRBV2 and TRBJ1-6, the CDR3 gives the full variable domain: EPEVTQTPSHQVTQMGQEVILRCVPISNHLYFYWYRQILGQKVEFLVSFYNNEISEKSEIFDDQFSVERPDGSNFTLKIRSTKLEDSAMYFCASSGHWQGNSPLHFGNGTRLTVT.

The chain couples TRBV9 to TRBJ1-1, with a tentative D call TRBD1 (5 bases). Between the trimmed V and J ends, which lost 5 bases and 4 bases, there was a span of 18 bases. This CDR3 has 15 amino acids. Per the germline V gene, CDR1 is SGDLS and CDR2 is YYNGEE. CDR3 sequence reads: CASRIDVGGGTEAFF. CDR3 nucleotide sequence: TGTGCCAGCAGGATAGACGTTGGGGGGGGCACTGAAGCTTTCTTT.

This clonotype was counted many times. The J gene is TRBJ1-1, the V gene TRBV7-3, with D maybe TRBD1 (5 bases). Germline assignment: CDR1 SGHTA and CDR2 FQGTGA. This CDR3 spans 13 amino acids. The V gene lost 5 bases and the J gene lost 11 bases, with 18 bases spanning the gap. CDR3 DNA sequence: TGTGCCAGCAGCCGGGACGGCCGGTACGAGGCTTTCTTT. Amino acids: CASSRDGRYEAFF.